This T cell receptor beta chain appears in the sequencing data of a study of cytomegalovirus exposure and HLA in healthy donors (dated by TCRdb to about 2017). As for the study more broadly: According to a later analysis, the roughly 120 validation repertoires were produced on the same platform as the roughly 600 repertoires of the first cohort. In addition to the first cohort of 666 subjects, a separate validation cohort of approximately 130 different subjects was used. The study was designed to test whether signatures of past pathogen exposure could be identified by cataloging public T cell receptors. To predict cytomegalovirus infection status, the study combined high-throughput TCR immunosequencing, statistical association of individual TCRs with disease status, and machine learning. Results the study describes overall, beyond this receptor: A later analysis found that TCRs clustered in the first cohort also tended to co-occur in the 120 validation repertoires, with 94% of cluster scores above 0. Three of the identified cytomegalovirus-associated TCR beta chains were confirmed in vitro to be specific for cytomegalovirus antigens. The study gave a list of about 150 TCR beta chains associated with cytomegalovirus. All 120 repertoires were used to score co-occurrence in the validation cohort in a later analysis, because that analysis had no HLA typing for the cohort. Across donors, most TCR sequences were observed very rarely, whereas some public TCRs were present in many individuals. The classifier was reported to diagnose cytomegalovirus status with high specificity and sensitivity in both the original and validation cohorts. The authors suggested that the approach could potentially be extended to other disease states and immunological phenotypes.

Concerning this clone itself: Its antigen is unknown. No much larger clonotype is one base removed from it; base qualities were not supplied.

Separate from the roughly 700-subject first cohort, the validation cohort of 120 subjects was the group to which the donors belonged. The CDR3 holds 14 amino acids from the cysteine to the phenylalanine. The sequence is cut down to CDR3 DNA, 42 bases in frame from base 1. CDR1 and CDR2 were assigned from the germline V gene as SGHAT and FQNNGV. Clipping removes 5 bases from V and 8 bases from J, with 7 as the unmatched junction base count. Libraries were prepared through the immunoSEQ multiplex PCR assay. As for the authors' bioinformatics: A statistical classification framework was built to diagnose cytomegalovirus status from the catalog of TCR beta chain sequences. Imported from immuneACCESS, the table was reduced by TCRdb to in-frame sequences with V and J called. These copies leave out some clones; in studies compared against another copy, an unresolved V gene accounts for under half, and the cause of the remainder is not known. The D gene and trimming were derived from the DNA, and the V and J assignments and clone size from that table. The sample table contains roughly 50,000 clones; only one count was recorded for about 88% of them. More than 0.85% of the sample belongs to the ten largest clones.

The TCR originated in a man aged 18 to 29 in good health and CMV-seronegative. Material: PBMCs. The chain joins TRBV11-2 to TRBJ2-1, with TRBD1 matching 9 junction bases. The nucleotides are TGTGCCAGCAGCAGGAGGACAGGGGACTATGAGCAGTTCTTC. It translates as CASSRRTGDYEQFF. The CDR3, completed at both ends by the reference TRBV11-2 and TRBJ2-1 genes, gives the full variable domain EAGVAQSPRYKIIEKRQSVAFWCNPISGHATLYWYQQILGQGPKLLIQFQNNGVVDDSQLPKDRFSAERLKGVDSTLKIQPAKLEDSAVYLCASSRRTGDYEQFFGPGTRLTVL.